This T cell receptor beta chain was sequenced in a study of shared clonotypes between healthy human individuals. Healthy adults negative for HIV, lacking recent acute infections or vaccinations, served as donors. Investigators divided CD4+ cells into CD45RA+ naive and CD45RA-negative memory subsets. Remarks on this clone: The antigen is undetermined.

The assay was immunoSEQ multiplex PCR, and TCRdb's table has in-frame clones only and misses some. The sample lists some 1,600,000 clones, 95% to 99% occurring once. Whole-study results and caveats: Shared across several donors were roughly 5% of the naive CD4 clonotypes. Sampling used blood alone; tissue repertoires probably differ.

V was cut by 5 bases and J by 2 bases, with 12 bases left in between. The CDR3 loop spans 14 amino acids. Germline CDR1 and CDR2: MNHNS and SASEGT. This receptor was obtained from a man aged 30 to 45 in good health. The sequenced sample was naive CD4+ T cells sorted from blood. Subset meaning: CD45RA+ positively selected. This chain connects TRBV6-1 to TRBJ2-5; D possibly corresponds to TRBD1 (5 bases). CDR3 loop: CASSFDSWQETQYF. The CDR3 DNA reads TGTGCCAGCAGTTTCGACAGTTGGCAAGAGACCCAGTACTTC.